One TCR beta chain is described in this entry. The antigen it recognizes is unknown. Base qualities are missing; no much larger clone stands one base away. Only healthy Caucasian donors were included. Three pairs of female monozygotic twins, all aged 18 to 29 years, were included in the twin cohort. Positive isolation kits from Invitrogen were used to isolate CD4+ and CD8+ T cell populations. This entry belongs to a study of identical twins listed by TCRdb under 2016. With regard to the full study: To test whether fetal clonotypes persist, the study used deep sequencing on TCR alpha and beta repertoires from monozygotic twins, unrelated adults of various ages, and cord blood. To rule out contamination, the twin experiments were replicated at different times with different library preparation protocols. Broad study findings and their caveats: Fewer insertions were carried by abundant cord blood beta clonotypes, a similar but weaker trend appeared in young adult naive repertoires, and no such trend appeared in memory repertoires. Out-of-frame TCR alpha sequences shared between twins showed an excess of low generation-probability sequences compared with coincidental sharing between unrelated individuals. In beta out-of-frame sequences, excess twin sharing was weaker, because having fewer shared sequences lowered the signal-to-noise ratio. In monozygotic twins, out-of-frame TCR alpha sharing was systematically underestimated by recombination models, although the models agreed with sharing between unrelated individuals. Zero-insertion analyses could be partly confounded by invariant T cells such as MAIT and iNKT, though diverse VJ usage argued against such confounding for most clonotypes. Because the same donors could not be followed over many years, conclusions were based on cross-sectional statistical analysis.

The CDR3 sequence holds 15 residues, the cysteine and phenylalanine included. Just CDR3 DNA is preserved here, 45 bases in frame from base 1. From the germline V gene, CDR1 is KGHDR and CDR2 is SFDVKD. Trimming leaves V shorter by 3 bases and J shorter by 3 bases, with the junction holding 6 bases beyond the gene matches. The library was prepared using 5' RACE. The sequencer was an Illumina HiSeq 2000. A universal primer binding site was added through template switching, and the final cDNA carried a unique molecular identifier so that TCR cDNA molecules could be counted accurately. Specific primers in the conserved constant-segment region were used to synthesize first-strand cDNA for the TCR alpha and beta chains. To control for contamination, every cDNA library carried two barcodes: a SMART-Mk sample barcode plus Illumina barcodes. TruSeq adapter sequences, together with Illumina sample barcodes, were added in two successive PCR steps. The TCR alpha and beta cDNA libraries were sequenced on the Illumina HiSeq platform using custom primers. In the original analysis: MiGEC was used to process raw reads and extract unique molecular identifiers, and MiXCR was used to find CDR3 positions. For each individual, recombination models were inferred using an EM algorithm with the repgenHMM and IGoR tools. Shared clonotype analysis was performed with the tcR package in R, normalizing sharing by the product of cloneset sizes. Out-of-frame nonproductive sequences were analyzed to study raw recombination free of thymic and clonal selection effects. The raw public data were reprocessed by TCRdb itself: fastp quality trimming at Q25, MiXCR clonotype calling, in-frame beta chains only. Rows matching on CDR3 protein sequence are summarized as one entry with the most common DNA and genes. TCRdb assigned the V and J calls; the authors' analysis was not used. For this sample the table gives 400,000 to 600,000 distinct CDR3 sequences, of which 20% to 25% were detected only once. Around 0.5% of the sample comes from the top ten.

The same sample was also studied in work on yellow fever vaccine responses in identical twins. As noted in the second study: According to the authors, in identical twins the way T cells responded to vaccination appeared partly convergent and partly personalized. In the study, vaccine-responding T cell clones were precisely tracked in identical twins.

The sample consisted of CD4+ T cells sorted from blood. The receptor comes from a woman between 18 and 30 years old in good health. The chain uses TRBV24-1 and TRBJ2-7, and 8 junctional nucleotides match TRBD2. The DNA sequence is given as TGTGCCACCAGTGATGGAACTAGCGGAGGCTACGAGCAGTACTTC. Its protein reads: CATSDGTSGGYEQYF.